One and the same sample provided the 18 T cell receptor beta chains below, sequenced in a study of cytomegalovirus exposure and HLA in healthy donors. Primers for the PCR totalled 60 Vbeta and 13 Jbeta. The assay was immunoSEQ multiplex PCR, and TCRdb's table has in-frame clones only and misses some. The repertoire holds around 68,000 clones, just over 65% seen once, with 11% in the top ten. The source material was PBMCs. Receptors originate from a woman in her twenties or thirties in good health and CMV-seronegative.

This chain connects TRBV5-1 to TRBJ2-5; a possible D gene is TRBD1 (5 bases). Germline loops: CDR1 SGHRS, CDR2 YFSETQ. The CDR3 has 15 amino acids. Trimming left V 0 bases short and J 4 bases short, with 13 bases between. Here the CDR3 DNA reads TGCGCCAGCAGCTTGGCCGTTGGGGCCAGAGAGACCCAGTACTTC. Its translation: CASSLAVGARETQYF.

This clone was counted a single time. The genes are TRBV9 and TRBJ2-3, with 9 positions matching TRBD1. With 3 bases clipped from V and 5 bases from J, the junction kept 13 bases outside the gene matches. Germline V CDR1 and CDR2: SGDLS, YYNGEE. This CDR3 spans 17 amino acids. This CDR3 reads CASSALPQGAFGDTQYF. Here the CDR3 DNA reads TGTGCCAGCAGCGCCCTGCCACAGGGGGCGTTCGGAGATACGCAGTATTTT. Full variable domain (missing parts from reference TRBV9 and TRBJ2-3): DSGVTQTPKHLITATGQRVTLRCSPRSGDLSVYWYQQSLDQGLQFLIQYYNGEERAKGNILERFSAQQFPDLHSELNLSSLELGDSALYFCASSALPQGAFGDTQYFGPGTRLTVL.

The chain links TRBV2 to TRBJ2-7; D not resolved. CDR1 and CDR2 from the germline V gene are SNHLY and FYNNEI. The V and J ends lost 0 bases and 3 bases respectively, with 9 bases between them. CDR3 length: 14 amino acids. The CDR3 nucleotides are TGTGCCAGCAGTGAAGCGGGCAGTTACTACGAGCAGTACTTC. Protein sequence: CASSEAGSYYEQYF.

This chain uses TRBV19 with TRBJ2-1, with D possibly TRBD1 on 6 matching bases. CDR1 and CDR2 (germline): LNHDA, SQIVND (reference sequence). Between the trimmed V and J ends, which lost 4 bases and 4 bases, there was a span of 8 bases. The CDR3 sequence is 13 residues long. The DNA of the CDR3 is TGTGCCAGTAGTACTACAGGGTACAATGAGCAGTTCTTC. Translated, it gives CASSTTGYNEQFF.

V is TRBV30 and J is TRBJ2-2, with TRBD2 as a possible D gene (6 bases). Looked up from germline, CDR1 is GTSNPN and CDR2 is SVGIG (reference sequence). Trimming left V 5 bases short and J 0 bases short, with 10 bases between. The CDR3 has 14 residues. CDR3 sequence (DNA): TGTGCCTGGGCGGAGGGGCCGAACACCGGGGAGCTGTTTTTT. Its translation: CAWAEGPNTGELFF.

This clone was seen a few times. The genes are TRBV9 and TRBJ1-4; D remains unclear. CDR1 and CDR2 (germline): SGDLS, YYNGEE. Trimming removed 2 bases from V and 4 bases from J, with 9 bases in between. The CDR3 spans 14 residues. As DNA, the CDR3 is TGTGCCAGCAGCGTCGGGAGTCATAATGAAAAACTGTTTTTT. Protein product: CASSVGSHNEKLFF.

This clone was observed many times. The chain couples TRBV10-3 to TRBJ2-2; D gene uncertain. Trimming left V 9 bases short and J 4 bases short, with 18 bases between. Per the germline V gene, CDR1 is ENHRY and CDR2 is SYGVKD. This CDR3 region has 15 residues. The DNA for the CDR3 is TGTGCCATGATTCGTAAGCGTAAAGCCACCGGGGAGCTGTTTTTT. Protein sequence: CAMIRKRKATGELFF.

The chain uses TRBV18 and TRBJ2-3; D possibly corresponds to TRBD1 (5 bases). Germline V gene lookup returns CDR1 KGHSH and CDR2 LQKENI. V was shortened by 4 bases and J by 0 bases, with 8 bases between the two germline ends. The CDR3 sequence is 14 residues long. The CDR3 region has the DNA TGTGCCAGCTCACGACAGAGAAGCACAGATACGCAGTATTTT. Translation: CASSRQRSTDTQYF.

This clone was counted a few times. The DNA for the CDR3 is TGTGCCAGCAGCTTAGGACAGGGGCGGCTCGAGCAGTACTTC. The encoded protein is CASSLGQGRLEQYF. J is TRBJ2-7 and V is TRBV7-6; 8 bases match TRBD1. Trimming at V came to 1 base and at J to 6 bases, leaving 5 bases not matched to a gene. CDR1 SGHVS and CDR2 FNYEAQ come from the germline V gene. The CDR3 is 14 residues long.

This sequence joins TRBV28 and TRBJ1-6, with 8 bases aligning to TRBD1. Trimming cost V 8 bases and J 7 bases; bases outside gene matches: 13. The CDR3 consists of 16 residues. Germline-derived CDR1 and CDR2 are MDHEN and SYDVKM. DNA for the CDR3: TGTGCCAGCGGATCCCCAAGGACAGGGAACAATTCACCCCTCCACTTT. This encodes CASGSPRTGNNSPLHF. The full variable domain, in which reference TRBV28 and TRBJ1-6 provide the parts outside the CDR3, is DVKVTQSSRYLVKRTGEKVFLECVQDMDHENMFWYRQDPGLGLRLIYFSYDVKMKEKGDIPEGYSVSREKKERFSLILESASTNQTSMYLCASGSPRTGNNSPLHFGNGTRLTVT.

This rearrangement joins TRBV12-5 to TRBJ2-1; D might be TRBD2 (7 bases). Germline CDR1 reads LGHNT; CDR2 reads FRNRAP. The CDR3 extends over 15 amino acids. Trimming removed 5 bases from V and 7 bases from J, with 18 bases in between. The CDR3 bases are TGTGCTAGTGGTCCCGAGGGGGGGCCGAGGAATGAGCAGTTCTTC. Protein product: CASGPEGGPRNEQFF.

V and J are TRBV2 and TRBJ1-2; 10 positions agree with TRBD1. CDR3 length: 15 amino acids. In germline, CDR1 is SNHLY, CDR2 FYNNEI. J gave up 5 bases and V 2 bases, and 5 bases lay outside the gene matches. The CDR3 sequence: CASSELTGGAYGYTF. The CDR3 DNA follows: TGTGCCAGCAGTGAACTGACAGGGGGCGCATATGGCTACACCTTC.

This sequence joins TRBV13 and TRBJ2-1; possibly TRBD2 for D (7 bases). The CDR3 totals 16 residues. CDR1 and CDR2 (germline): PRHDT, FYEKMQ (reference sequence). Trimming removed 0 bases from V and 4 bases from J, with 13 bases in between. The CDR3 sequence: CASSLGPGGHYNEQFF. The CDR3 region has the DNA TGTGCCAGCAGCTTAGGCCCCGGGGGGCATTACAATGAGCAGTTCTTC.

V and J are TRBV9 and TRBJ1-1; TRBD1 is a possible D gene (5 bases). This CDR3 has 12 residues. Trimming took off 4 bases at V and 11 bases at J, with 15 bases between the two ends. Per germline, CDR1 SGDLS and CDR2 YYNGEE. The CDR3 here is CASSSLGGAAFF. CDR3 in DNA: TGTGCCAGCAGCTCATTGGGGGGTGCGGCTTTCTTT.

The chain has TRBV11-2 and TRBJ2-3, with 8 bases fitting TRBD2. The trim removed 6 bases at V and 0 bases at J, leaving 8 bases unmatched. The CDR3 spans 16 residues. Germline lookup yields CDR1 SGHAT and CDR2 FQNNGV. CDR3 in amino acids: CASRRPAGASTDTQYF. The CDR3 region has the DNA TGTGCCAGCAGACGCCCAGCGGGGGCCAGCACAGATACGCAGTATTTT.

This clone was seen a handful of times. The genes are TRBV5-1 and TRBJ2-5; tentative D call: TRBD2 (5 bases). The CDR3 contains 13 residues. V was clipped by 5 bases and J by 1 base, with 9 bases between them. Germline loops: CDR1 SGHRS, CDR2 YFSETQ. The DNA of the CDR3 is TGCGCCAGCAGGTCCGGGGTCCAAGAGACCCAGTACTTC. It codes for CASRSGVQETQYF.

V usage is TRBV18 and J usage is TRBJ1-1; D call uncertain. Germline V CDR1 and CDR2: KGHSH, LQKENI. V was cut by 4 bases and J by 1 base, with 7 bases left in between. The CDR3 sequence is 13 residues long. The CDR3 sequence: CASSLQENTEAFF. CDR3 DNA: TGTGCCAGCTCACTTCAGGAGAACACTGAAGCTTTCTTT. Drawing the rest from reference TRBV18 and TRBJ1-1, the complete variable domain is NAGVMQNPRHLVRRRGQEARLRCSPMKGHSHVYWYRQLPEEGLKFMVYLQKENIIDESGMPKERFSAEFPKEGPSILRIQQVVRGDSAAYFCASSLQENTEAFFGQGTRLTVV.

The table lists this clone with a few counts. The chain employs TRBV6-1 and TRBJ1-1; D possibly corresponds to TRBD1 (5 bases). The CDR3 is made up of 14 amino acids. The V and J ends lost 4 bases and 1 base respectively, with 10 bases between them. The germline gives CDR1 MNHNS, CDR2 SASEGT. The CDR3 loop is CASSGETANTEAFF. Written as DNA, the CDR3 is TGTGCCAGCAGTGGAGAGACAGCGAACACTGAAGCTTTCTTT.